This T cell receptor (beta chain) is from a study of blood T cells in healthy people across ages (dated by TCRdb to between 2014 and 2017). Some background on the complete study: In model experiments, template switching captured roughly one uniquely barcoded TCR beta cDNA molecule for every two T cells. The study measured age-related changes in TCR beta repertoire diversity using deep sequencing normalized with unique cDNA molecular identifiers. Two additional independent replicas of 1 million unique cDNA reads from the same blood draw were analyzed for two donors (one aged 18 to 30 and one aged 80 or older). To avoid experimental bias, donors of different ages were spread randomly across the sequencing lanes. The donors were split into four age groups: young (average approximately 16 years), middle-aged (about 40), aged (62) and long-lived (approximately 80).

What the work shows at the level of the full study, not this receptor alone: Estimates of total diversity based on one million sequenced T cells were considered lower bounds and underestimates. Observed TCR beta diversity per million T cells fell roughly linearly with age, and a significant reduction was already apparent by age around 40. Conclusive comparison of naive and antigen-experienced compartments was prevented by the profiling of bulk unsorted PBMCs. Because the CMV infection status of the donors was unknown, age-related changes in expanded clonotypes may potentially have been confounded. The long-lived group showed more naive CD4+ T cells, fewer expanded clones and increased TCR diversity than the aged group, suggesting age selection. Observed TCR beta diversity correlated strongly with the percentage of naive T cells measured by flow cytometry.

Libraries were built with 5' RACE. Instrument on record: Illumina HiSeq 2500. The second PCR ran for roughly 6 to 11 cycles and used a J-beta primer mix along with a sample-barcoded 5' primer. A template-switch 5' adaptor carrying 12 random nucleotides introduced a unique molecular identifier onto each TCR beta cDNA molecule. At least 2.5 million CDR3-containing paired-end reads were obtained from each sample. All of the RNA was converted into first-strand cDNA using the Mint cDNA synthesis kit, with a TRBC-specific oligonucleotide serving as the primer. Following uracil-DNA glycosylase treatment, all cDNA underwent a first 18-cycle PCR with the universal primers M1SS and BC2_uni_R. The study's own analysis went as follows. For normalization, 1 million high-quality reads were randomly selected from each sample, with every read carrying a distinct molecular identifier. Instead of being binned into consensus sequences, reads that shared molecular identifiers were thrown out. MiTCR, run with a Q25 quality threshold and the strictest error-elimination algorithm, handled CDR3 identification, clonotype clustering and error correction. A nonparametric unseen species model using Euler transformation provided a lower-bound estimate of total TCR beta diversity. Starting from the raw public reads, TCRdb applied fastp trimming at Q25, assembled clones with MiXCR and retained in-frame beta chains. Under each unique CDR3 protein, matching rows form one entry showing the most common genes and DNA. The V and J calls follow TCRdb's processing rather than the paper's. Present in this sample are around 1.7 million distinct CDR3 sequences, 28% of which were seen just once. The ten most abundant clones make up around 7.7% of the sample.

Systemically healthy Caucasian individuals from Russia, over 30 in total and aged roughly 6 to 95 years, were included as donors. Roughly 10 milliliters of peripheral blood were drawn from each donor into EDTA-treated Vacutainer tubes. Ficoll-Paque density-gradient centrifugation was used to isolate PBMCs, with at least 7 million per sample. Trizol reagent was used to extract total RNA from PBMCs, with at least 5 micrograms per sample. Naive CD45RAhigh/CD27high T cell percentages were measured by flow cytometry on a PBMC aliquot from every donor. The CDR3 numbers 15 residues from cysteine through phenylalanine. Only the CDR3 portion is preserved as DNA: 45 bases, with reading frame beginning at the first base. For CDR1 and CDR2, the germline V gene lists SGHRS and YFSETQ. V is cut by 0 bases and J by 2 bases, and the space between the germline ends is 9 bases. A remark on this clonotype: Its antigen is unknown. The record has no base qualities; no much larger clone is one base away.

Sequencing input: blood. The origin of this receptor is a woman aged 25 to 45 in good health. The chain links TRBV5-1 with TRBJ1-5; no D gene can be assigned with confidence. Read as DNA, the sequence is TGCGCCAGCAGCTTGGATGCAGCACGCAATCAGCCCCAGCATTTT. This codes for CASSLDAARNQPQHF. When the CDR3 is completed using the reference TRBV5-1 and TRBJ1-5 genes on either side, the full variable domain is KAGVTQTPRYLIKTRGQQVTLSCSPISGHRSVSWYQQTPGQGLQFLFEYFSETQRNKGNFPGRFSGRQFSNSRSEMNVSTLELGDSALYLCASSLDAARNQPQHFGDGTRLSIL.